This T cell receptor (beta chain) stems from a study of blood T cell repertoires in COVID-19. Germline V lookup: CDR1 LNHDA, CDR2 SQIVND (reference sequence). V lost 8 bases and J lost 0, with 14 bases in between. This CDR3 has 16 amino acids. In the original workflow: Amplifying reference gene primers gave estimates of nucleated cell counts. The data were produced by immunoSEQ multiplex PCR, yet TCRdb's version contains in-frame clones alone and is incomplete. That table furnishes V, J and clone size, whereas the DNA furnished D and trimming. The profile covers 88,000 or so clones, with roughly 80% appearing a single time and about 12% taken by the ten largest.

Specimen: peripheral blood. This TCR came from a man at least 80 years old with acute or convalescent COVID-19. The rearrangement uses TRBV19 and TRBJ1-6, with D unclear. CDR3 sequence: CASQASKSSYNSPLHF. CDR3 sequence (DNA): TGTGCCAGTCAAGCCTCGAAAAGCTCCTATAATTCACCCCTCCACTTT.